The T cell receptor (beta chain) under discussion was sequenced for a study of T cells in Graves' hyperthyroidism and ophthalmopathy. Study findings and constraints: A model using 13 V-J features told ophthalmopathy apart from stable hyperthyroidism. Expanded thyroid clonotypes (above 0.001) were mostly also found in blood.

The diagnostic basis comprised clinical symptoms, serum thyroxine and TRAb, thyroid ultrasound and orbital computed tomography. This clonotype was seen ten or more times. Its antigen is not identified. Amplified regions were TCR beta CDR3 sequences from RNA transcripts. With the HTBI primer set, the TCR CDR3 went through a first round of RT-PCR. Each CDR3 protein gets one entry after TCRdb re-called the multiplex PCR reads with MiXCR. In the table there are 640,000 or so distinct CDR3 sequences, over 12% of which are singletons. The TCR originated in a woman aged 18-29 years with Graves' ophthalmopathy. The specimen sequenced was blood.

The CDR3 protein is CASTKTRDRNYEQYF. The CDR3 bases are TGTGCCAGCACTAAAACCCGGGACAGGAACTACGAGCAGTACTTC. This chain connects TRBV7-2 to TRBJ2-7; 8 bases are shared with TRBD1. Germline V gene sequence: CDR1 SGHTA, CDR2 FQGNSA. The junction had 11 bases not matched to a gene; V was cut back by 7 bases and J by 3 bases. This CDR3 has 15 residues.